The 31 T cell receptor beta chains given below trace back to one sample, sequenced in a study of patients and donors after allogeneic stem cell transplantation. TCRdb called the RT-PCR reads again in MiXCR, with one record for every CDR3 protein. This sample has over 350,000 distinct CDR3 sequences; around 16% occur once, and the top ten carry less than 8.5%. Input material: blood, either unsorted or a sorted T cell fraction (not recorded which). Source of these receptors: a human donor who was either an allogeneic HSCT recipient or a stem cell or donor lymphocyte infusion donor (not recorded which). It is not recorded whose cells these are; they may come from a transplant donor.

The chain has TRBV29-1 and TRBJ1-2; 7 bases fit TRBD1. This CDR3 is built from 13 residues. Per the germline V gene, CDR1 is SQVTM and CDR2 is ANQGSEA. After removal of 4 bases from V and 4 bases from J, the junction contained 6 bases not matched to a gene. The CDR3 nucleotides read TGCAGCGTTGCCCAGGGGGAAGGCTATGGCTACACCTTC. It is translated as CSVAQGEGYGYTF.

The chain uses TRBV7-2 and TRBJ2-3, with 7 nucleotides matching TRBD1. This CDR3 is built from 14 residues. CDR1 and CDR2 from the germline V gene are SGHTA and FQGNSA. Unmatched junction bases numbered 9, after V lost 7 bases and J lost 5 bases. The CDR3 DNA follows: TGTGCCAGCACCCCGGGACAGTCTGTAGATACGCAGTATTTT. This translates into CASTPGQSVDTQYF.

This clonotype was seen more than once but under ten times. V is TRBV30 and J is TRBJ1-5; TRBD1 is a possible D gene (5 bases). Germline assignment: CDR1 GTSNPN and CDR2 SVGIG (reference sequence). The CDR3 consists of 14 residues. Trimming removed 3 bases at V and 9 bases at J, with 18 bases between. The CDR3 loop reads CAWSGRQPNGPQHF. CDR3 coding DNA: TGTGCCTGGAGCGGAAGACAGCCGAACGGGCCCCAGCATTTT. Based on the CDR3 plus reference TRBV30 and TRBJ1-5, the full variable domain is SQTIHQWPATLVQPVGSPLSLECTVEGTSNPNLYWYRQAAGRGLQLLFYSVGIGQISSEVPQNLSASRPQDRQFILSSKKLLLSDSGFYLCAWSGRQPNGPQHFGDGTRLSIL.

This clonotype was counted between two and nine times. V and J are TRBV14 and TRBJ1-2, with 7 positions matching TRBD1. This CDR3 contains 15 residues. Germline lookup yields CDR1 SGHDN and CDR2 FVKESK. Losses at the gene ends were 4 bases for V and 7 bases for J; bases not matched to a gene: 12. The CDR3 DNA reads as TGTGCCAGCAGCCGGAAACCGACAGGGACGGCTGGCTACACCTTC. Its translation is CASSRKPTGTAGYTF. Supplemented by reference TRBV14 and TRBJ1-2, the full variable domain reads EAGVTQFPSHSVIEKGQTVTLRCDPISGHDNLYWYRRVMGKEIKFLLHFVKESKQDESGMPNNRFLAERTGGTYSTLKVQPAELEDSGVYFCASSRKPTGTAGYTFGSGTRLTVV.

V and J are TRBV2 and TRBJ2-7; D ambiguous. Trimming left V 10 bases short and J 6 bases short, with 16 bases between. Germline V CDR1 and CDR2: SNHLY, FYNNEI. This CDR3 has 12 residues. CDR3 nucleotide sequence: TGTGCCATCGGAGCCCCCCCCTCCGAGCAGTACTTC. It specifies CAIGAPPSEQYF. The complete variable domain, with remaining parts taken from reference TRBV2 and TRBJ2-7, reads EPEVTQTPSHQVTQMGQEVILRCVPISNHLYFYWYRQILGQKVEFLVSFYNNEISEKSEIFDDQFSVERPDGSNFTLKIRSTKLEDSAMYFCAIGAPPSEQYFGPGTRLTVT.

The chain combines TRBV19 with TRBJ2-3; 7 bases line up with TRBD2. The CDR3 sequence is 16 residues long. Trimming removed 3 bases from V and 2 bases from J; junction bases left unmatched: 8. Germline V lookup: CDR1 LNHDA, CDR2 SQIVND (reference sequence). CDR3: CASSMVTGLHTDTQYF. CDR3 bases: TGTGCCAGTAGTATGGTAACGGGACTACACACAGATACGCAGTATTTT.

The genes are TRBV11-1 and TRBJ1-1, with a possible D match to TRBD1 (6 bases). The CDR3 covers 13 residues. The germline V and J ends were trimmed by 3 bases and 7 bases, with 12 bases remaining between them. Per germline, CDR1 SGHAT and CDR2 FQDESV (reference sequence). This CDR3 reads CASSFSGVSEAFF. Written as DNA, the CDR3 is TGTGCCAGCAGCTTCTCAGGGGTGAGTGAAGCTTTCTTT.

This chain joins TRBV12-5 and TRBJ2-7, with 11 bases that match TRBD1. The germline gives CDR1 LGHNT, CDR2 FRNRAP. CDR3 length: 19 residues. Trimming at V came to 3 bases and at J to 2 bases, leaving 15 bases not matched to a gene. CDR3 nucleotide sequence: TGTGCTAGTGGTTTCCGGACAGGGGGCTGGCTCACCTCCACCTACGAGCAGTACTTC. Its translation: CASGFRTGGWLTSTYEQYF.

This clonotype was recorded a few times. The chain has TRBV29-1 and TRBJ2-3; D is possibly TRBD2 (6 bases). The CDR3 consists of 18 residues. V lost 2 bases, J lost 3 bases, and 24 bases lay in between. Germline CDR1 reads SQVTM; CDR2 reads ANQGSEA. CDR3 in DNA: TGCAGCGTTGAACTCGGCAGGGTGGGGTCTAGCGCGACAGATACGCAGTATTTT. Translation gives CSVELGRVGSSATDTQYF.

This clonotype has just a few counts. This sequence joins TRBV5-1 and TRBJ1-3; D possibly corresponds to TRBD1 (6 bases). The germline CDR1 and CDR2 sequences are SGHRS and YFSETQ. Deletions cut 7 bases from V and 4 bases from J, with 15 bases between. This CDR3 comprises 14 residues. The CDR3 DNA follows: TGCGCCAGCTCCCCGGGGGGCGTCGGAAACACCATATATTTT. Translation gives CASSPGGVGNTIYF.

This clonotype was seen a handful of times. The chain combines TRBV12-3 or TRBV12-4 with TRBJ2-1; 11 nucleotides match TRBD2. The V gene end was trimmed by 6 bases and the J gene end by 10 bases; junction bases not matched to a gene: 14. There are 16 residues in the CDR3. CDR3 residues: CASSRARLAGLGEQFF. Written as DNA, the CDR3 is TGTGCCAGCAGCCGAGCTAGACTAGCGGGGCTTGGCGAGCAGTTCTTC.

The chain employs TRBV4-3 and TRBJ2-1; 7 nucleotides agree with TRBD1. The CDR3 runs 15 residues. The J segment lost 4 bases and the V segment lost 2 bases, leaving 5 bases of the junction unmatched. Germline V gives CDR1 LGHNA, CDR2 YSLEER. The CDR3 coding sequence is TGCGCCAGCAGCCAACGCGACAGGGTTTACAATGAGCAGTTCTTC. As protein: CASSQRDRVYNEQFF.

In its sample, this clonotype was seen once. The CDR3 DNA reads TGTGCCAGCAAACCGCCCCCCGGGACAGGGGGCACTGAAGCTTTCTTT. Its protein is CASKPPPGTGGTEAFF. The genes are TRBV12-3 or TRBV12-4 and TRBJ1-1, with TRBD1 matching 11 bases. With V trimmed by 7 bases and J by 4 bases, 11 bases remained unmatched. CDR3 size: 16 residues.

J is TRBJ2-3 and V is TRBV10-2, with TRBD2 matching over 9 bases. Germline loops: CDR1 WSHSY, CDR2 SAAADI. J gave up 2 bases and V 1 base, and 10 bases lay outside the gene matches. The CDR3 is made up of 18 amino acids. The CDR3 loop reads CASSEWADPSGDTDTQYF. CDR3 sequence (DNA): TGCGCCAGCAGTGAGTGGGCCGATCCTAGCGGGGACACAGATACGCAGTATTTT.

This chain links TRBV2 with TRBJ2-7, with D perhaps matching TRBD1 or TRBD2 (7 bases each). The germline V gene has CDR1 SNHLY and CDR2 FYNNEI. The CDR3 is made up of 15 amino acids. Between the trimmed V and J ends, which lost 0 bases and 6 bases, there was a span of 15 bases. This chain's CDR3 is CASSEALTGRGEQYF. CDR3 sequence (DNA): TGTGCCAGCAGTGAAGCGCTGACAGGGAGGGGCGAGCAGTACTTC.

This rearrangement joins TRBV12-3 or TRBV12-4 to TRBJ1-2; 8 positions match TRBD1. There are 11 residues in the CDR3. V shed 1 base, J shed 13 bases, and the junction held 2 bases outside the gene matches. As DNA, the CDR3 is TGTGCCAGCAGTTTAGGACAGGGGAGCACCTTC. Protein: CASSLGQGSTF.

This clonotype was seen only a few times. This rearrangement joins TRBV27 to TRBJ1-3, with unresolved D. This CDR3 spans 13 amino acids. Per the germline V gene, CDR1 is MNHEY and CDR2 is SMNVEV (reference sequence). V was cut by 3 bases and J by 4 bases, with 7 bases left in between. Written as DNA, the CDR3 is TGTGCCAGCAGTTTTGGCAGAGGAAACACCATATATTTT. Encoded protein: CASSFGRGNTIYF.

The table lists this clonotype with a few counts. This sequence joins TRBV12-3 or TRBV12-4 and TRBJ1-5; 9 nucleotides match TRBD1. J lost 0 bases, V lost 3 bases, and 6 bases had no gene match. The CDR3 has 17 residues. The CDR3 reads CASSFGTGSFSNQPQHF. Here the CDR3 DNA reads TGTGCCAGCAGTTTTGGGACAGGGTCCTTTAGCAATCAGCCCCAGCATTTT.

The chain couples TRBV5-1 to TRBJ2-5; D unresolved. The CDR3 spans 13 residues. Germline CDR1 and CDR2: SGHRS and YFSETQ. Trimming removed 2 bases at V and 3 bases at J, with 8 bases between. The CDR3 protein is CASSFGGEETQYF. CDR3 sequence (DNA): TGCGCCAGCAGCTTTGGCGGTGAAGAGACCCAGTACTTC.

There are many counts of this clonotype. The rearrangement joins TRBV11-1 to TRBJ1-1; 8 nucleotides match TRBD1. Germline V gene data show CDR1 as SGHAT and CDR2 as FQDESV (reference sequence). This CDR3 is built from 13 residues. Unmatched junction bases numbered 5, after V lost 5 bases and J lost 6 bases. The CDR3 nucleotides read TGTGCCAGCAGCCGGACAGGGAATGCTGAAGCTTTCTTT. Its protein is CASSRTGNAEAFF.

The gene calls are TRBV5-1 and TRBJ1-1; D is unclear. The length of the CDR3 is 14 residues. Germline CDR1 reads SGHRS; CDR2 reads YFSETQ. V lost 0 bases to trimming and J lost 5 bases, with 11 bases between them. The CDR3 region is CASSLGHKTTEAFF. In nucleotides, the CDR3 is TGCGCCAGCAGCTTGGGACATAAAACGACTGAAGCTTTCTTT.

This clonotype occurred many times. Sequence at one end of the junction differs from germline and may be a read error. The V gene is TRBV12-3 or TRBV12-4, the J gene TRBJ2-3, with unresolved D. CDR3 length: 11 amino acids. In DNA, the CDR3 is TGCGCCAGCAGCGACACAGATACGCAGTATTTT. Protein product: CASSDTDTQYF.

This sequence joins TRBV5-6 and TRBJ2-1; no firm D call. Trimming took 2 bases from V and 3 from J, leaving 9 bases between them. This CDR3 region has 14 residues. The germline CDR1 and CDR2 sequences are SGHDT and YYEEEE. CDR3 sequence: CASSLGFLYNEQFF. The CDR3 DNA reads TGTGCCAGCAGCTTAGGGTTCCTCTACAATGAGCAGTTCTTC.

This clonotype occurred a few times. V and J are TRBV19 and TRBJ2-2; 10 nucleotides align to TRBD1. With 6 bases clipped from V and 3 bases from J, the junction kept 4 bases outside the gene matches. Germline assignment: CDR1 LNHDA and CDR2 SQIVND (reference sequence). CDR3 size: 15 residues. CDR3 in amino acids: CASRVGQGYTGELFF. Written as DNA, the CDR3 is TGTGCCAGTAGGGTGGGACAGGGGTACACCGGGGAGCTGTTTTTT.

This chain links TRBV5-1 with TRBJ2-3; no clear D. Germline V lookup: CDR1 SGHRS, CDR2 YFSETQ. This CDR3 contains 16 residues. Between the trimmed V and J ends, which lost 0 bases and 1 base, there was a span of 12 bases. The CDR3 coding sequence is TGCGCCAGCAGCTTGGTAAAGGGTTGGGGCACAGATACGCAGTATTTT. It codes for CASSLVKGWGTDTQYF.

The V call is TRBV7-9, the J call TRBJ2-3; D possibly corresponds to TRBD1 (5 bases). The germline gives CDR1 SEHNR, CDR2 FQNEAQ (reference sequence). Trimming stripped 3 bases from V and 3 bases from J, with 7 bases between. This CDR3 spans 13 amino acids. The DNA for the CDR3 is TGTGCCAGCAGCTTGAGACAGACAGATACGCAGTATTTT. Translating gives CASSLRQTDTQYF. Full variable domain (missing parts from reference TRBV7-9 and TRBJ2-3): DTGVSQNPRHKITKRGQNVTFRCDPISEHNRLYWYRQTLGQGPEFLTYFQNEAQLEKSRLLSDRFSAERPKGSFSTLEIQRTEQGDSAMYLCASSLRQTDTQYFGPGTRLTVL.

The chain has TRBV25-1 and TRBJ2-3; D perhaps matches TRBD1 (6 bases). Trimming cost V 1 base and J 2 bases, with 19 bases left between them. Germline V gene lookup returns CDR1 MGHDK and CDR2 SYGVNS. CDR3 length: 18 amino acids. CDR3 residues: CASSELGPLGTFTDTQYF. The CDR3 coding sequence is TGTGCCAGCAGTGAATTGGGCCCCCTAGGGACATTCACAGATACGCAGTATTTT.

This clonotype was recorded a few times. The CDR3 DNA follows: TGTGCCAGCAGTGCCGGGACAGGGTTGAAGCCCCAGCATTTT. Protein sequence: CASSAGTGLKPQHF. The rearrangement joins TRBV6-1 to TRBJ1-5; 9 bases are shared with TRBD1. Germline assignment: CDR1 MNHNS and CDR2 SASEGT. With 4 bases clipped from V and 8 bases from J, the junction kept 6 bases outside the gene matches. The CDR3 is made up of 14 amino acids.

The V call is TRBV7-9, the J call TRBJ2-4, with D possibly being TRBD2 (6 bases). Germline V gene sequence: CDR1 SEHNR, CDR2 FQNEAQ (reference sequence). This CDR3 contains 13 residues. Trimming shortened V by 4 bases and J by 7 bases, and 11 bases separated the two germline ends. In nucleotides, the CDR3 is TGTGCCAGCAGCTGGGGGGAAACGAACATTCAGTACTTC. Its protein is CASSWGETNIQYF.

The chain couples TRBV28 to TRBJ1-5; D is perhaps TRBD1 (6 bases). The length of the CDR3 is 17 residues. Trimming left V 6 bases short and J 1 base short, with 19 bases between. Germline CDR1 is MDHEN and CDR2 is SYDVKM. The CDR3, as DNA: TGTGCCAGCAGCCTCCTCTCTGACAGGAGGAGCAATCAGCCCCAGCATTTT. Amino acids: CASSLLSDRRSNQPQHF. Full variable domain (outside the CDR3, taken from reference TRBV28 and TRBJ1-5): DVKVTQSSRYLVKRTGEKVFLECVQDMDHENMFWYRQDPGLGLRLIYFSYDVKMKEKGDIPEGYSVSREKKERFSLILESASTNQTSMYLCASSLLSDRRSNQPQHFGDGTRLSIL.

Only a few counts were recorded for this clonotype. The chain couples TRBV12-3 or TRBV12-4 to TRBJ2-1; 7 positions agree with TRBD2. The CDR3 spans 15 residues. V shed 7 bases, J shed 4 bases, and the junction held 10 bases outside the gene matches. CDR3 in DNA: TGTGCCAGCACCACAAGGGTGCGGGGGTACAATGAGCAGTTCTTC. This gives the protein CASTTRVRGYNEQFF.